This T cell receptor beta chain originates from a study of shared clonotypes between healthy human individuals. Study-wide results and caveats: Deeper or shallower sequencing was expected to change how clonotypes are shared among donors. The four-donor shared clonotypes exceeded non-shared clonotypes in generation probability, with non-shared ones scoring lower. Memory subsets generally showed lower estimated richness than naive subsets.

V shed 7 bases and J shed 4 bases, with 8 bases lying between them. CDR1 SNHLY and CDR2 FYNNEI come from the germline V gene. The CDR3 totals 12 residues. An approximately 220 ng quantity of DNA, 32,000 or so T cell genomes, went into the sorted-subset replicate PCRs. Method: immunoSEQ multiplex PCR; TCRdb's copy keeps in-frame clones and lacks some. The table lists over 1.4 million clones, over 95% of them singletons. About this clone: The antigen remains undetermined.

This rearrangement joins TRBV2 to TRBJ1-5; D possibly corresponds to TRBD1 (6 bases). The receptor comes from a man younger than 40 in good health. What was sequenced was naive CD4+ T cells sorted from blood. Subset meaning: CD45RA+ positively selected. The CDR3 DNA reads TGTGCCAGCAAGGACAGAAATCAGCCCCAGCATTTT. Encoded protein: CASKDRNQPQHF.